The 32 T cell receptor beta chains listed next were all sequenced from one sample in a study of cytomegalovirus exposure and HLA in healthy donors. With 60 Vbeta and 13 Jbeta primers, the PCR was carried out. The assay was immunoSEQ multiplex PCR, and TCRdb's table has in-frame clones only and misses some. The sample includes 89,000 or so clones, 65% to 80% seen only once; the top ten take about 4.2%. The sample was PBMCs. The receptors come from a man between 60 and 70 years old in good health and CMV-seronegative.

The J gene is TRBJ1-4, the V gene TRBV5-6; 12 bases line up with TRBD1. The CDR3 is 16 amino acids. V lost 4 bases to trimming and J lost 8 bases; unmatched junction nucleotides: 9. The germline gives CDR1 SGHDT, CDR2 YYEEEE. DNA for the CDR3: TGTGCCAGCAGCCGATCTTGGGACAGGGGGCGGGAAAAACTGTTTTTT. This sequence encodes CASSRSWDRGREKLFF.

This chain links TRBV5-1 with TRBJ2-5, with D possibly TRBD2 on 6 matching bases. V was shortened by 0 bases and J by 0 bases, with 9 bases between the two germline ends. Germline CDR1 is SGHRS and CDR2 is YFSETQ. CDR3 length: 15 residues. Here the CDR3 DNA reads TGCGCCAGCAGCTTGGTGTTAGCGGACCAAGAGACCCAGTACTTC. It codes for CASSLVLADQETQYF.

The chain employs TRBV6-1 and TRBJ2-2; TRBD1 aligns across 8 bases. Per germline, CDR1 MNHNS and CDR2 SASEGT. The CDR3 is 14 amino acids. V lost 2 bases, J lost 7 bases, and 3 bases stayed unmatched. CDR3 DNA sequence: TGTGCCAGCAGTGAAAGGACAGGGCTCGGGGAGCTGTTTTTT. Protein product: CASSERTGLGELFF.

The rearrangement joins TRBV4-1 to TRBJ1-5; D might be TRBD1 (5 bases). Germline CDR1 and CDR2: MGHRA and YSYEKL. Trimming removed 1 base from V and 0 bases from J, with 10 bases in between. This CDR3 has 16 residues. This chain's CDR3 is CASSQGYDSSNQPQHF. The CDR3 DNA reads TGCGCCAGCAGCCAAGGATACGACAGTAGCAATCAGCCCCAGCATTTT.

This chain joins TRBV5-1 and TRBJ2-2; D may be TRBD1 (7 bases). The germline V gene has CDR1 SGHRS and CDR2 YFSETQ. V was shortened by 5 bases and J by 0 bases, with 11 bases between the two germline ends. CDR3 length: 15 amino acids. The CDR3 DNA reads TGCGCCAGCAGGCGGGACAGTACGAACACCGGGGAGCTGTTTTTT. As protein: CASRRDSTNTGELFF.

The count of this clone is one. V usage is TRBV5-1 and J usage is TRBJ2-1; TRBD2 matches at 8 bases. The CDR3 is 18 amino acids. The germline CDR1 and CDR2 sequences are SGHRS and YFSETQ. J was trimmed by 3 bases and V by 3 bases; bases with no gene match: 14. The CDR3 is CASSSSFSGAEDYNEQFF. DNA for the CDR3: TGCGCCAGCAGCTCCTCCTTTAGCGGGGCGGAAGACTACAATGAGCAGTTCTTC. Using reference TRBV5-1 and TRBJ2-1 for the parts outside the CDR3, the full variable domain is KAGVTQTPRYLIKTRGQQVTLSCSPISGHRSVSWYQQTPGQGLQFLFEYFSETQRNKGNFPGRFSGRQFSNSRSEMNVSTLELGDSALYLCASSSSFSGAEDYNEQFFGPGTRLTVL.

The chain uses TRBV2 and TRBJ2-6; TRBD1 is a possible D gene (6 bases). The CDR3 totals 16 residues. Looked up from germline, CDR1 is SNHLY and CDR2 is FYNNEI. Trimming pared 5 bases from V and 3 bases from J, leaving 14 bases between. In DNA, the CDR3 is TGTGCCAGCAGTCCAAGGGGGAATCATGGGGCCAACGTCCTGACTTTC. Protein sequence: CASSPRGNHGANVLTF.

The chain has TRBV6-6 and TRBJ1-1; TRBD1 matches 8 bases. This CDR3 has 15 amino acids. The ends lost 4 bases at V and 2 bases at J; junction bases unmatched: 6. Germline V gives CDR1 MNHNY, CDR2 SVGAGI (reference sequence). The DNA for the CDR3 is TGTGCCAGCAGTTCCCCCGGACAGGGCAACACTGAAGCTTTCTTT. It is translated as CASSSPGQGNTEAFF.

V usage is TRBV7-3 and J usage is TRBJ2-3; no clear D. Germline values: CDR1 SGHTA, CDR2 FQGTGA. This CDR3 region has 13 residues. The V gene lost 5 bases and the J gene lost 2 bases, with 8 bases spanning the gap. CDR3 DNA: TGTGCCAGCAGCCGCGAAATCACAGATACGCAGTATTTT. This translates into CASSREITDTQYF.

The V gene is TRBV5-6, the J gene TRBJ2-1; 13 bases are a match to TRBD2. The CDR3 runs to 17 residues. Germline CDR1 reads SGHDT; CDR2 reads YYEEEE. J lost 3 bases, V lost 4 bases, and 7 bases had no gene match. In DNA, the CDR3 is TGTGCCAGCAGCCACCTACTAGCGGGGGGGCGCTACAATGAGCAGTTCTTC. It is translated as CASSHLLAGGRYNEQFF.

The gene calls are TRBV7-9 and TRBJ2-4, with D possibly TRBD1 on 5 matching bases. CDR1 and CDR2 (germline): SEHNR, FQNEAQ (reference sequence). V gave up 7 bases and J gave up 0 bases, with 7 bases separating them. The CDR3 has 13 amino acids. The CDR3, as DNA: TGTGCCAGCACCCAGGGAGCCAAAAACATTCAGTACTTC. Translated, it gives CASTQGAKNIQYF. Looking up the rest from reference TRBV7-9 and TRBJ2-4 gives the full variable domain: DTGVSQNPRHKITKRGQNVTFRCDPISEHNRLYWYRQTLGQGPEFLTYFQNEAQLEKSRLLSDRFSAERPKGSFSTLEIQRTEQGDSAMYLCASTQGAKNIQYFGAGTRLSVL.

The chain couples TRBV11-3 to TRBJ1-1; D is perhaps TRBD1 (6 bases). Trimming stripped 5 bases from V and 2 bases from J, with 12 bases between. Germline CDR1 SGHNT, CDR2 YENEEA. The CDR3 loop spans 14 amino acids. DNA for the CDR3: TGTGCCAGCAGCGCCGGGACAACAAACACTGAAGCTTTCTTT. Amino acids: CASSAGTTNTEAFF.

V usage is TRBV19 and J usage is TRBJ2-3; 9 bases align to TRBD1. The CDR3 length is 15 residues. With V trimmed by 3 bases and J by 6 bases, 7 bases remained unmatched. Per germline, CDR1 LNHDA and CDR2 SQIVND (reference sequence). In DNA form, the CDR3 reads TGTGCCAGTAGTATCGAACAGGGGGCTTTGGATACGCAGTATTTT. Protein: CASSIEQGALDTQYF.

The J gene is TRBJ2-7, the V gene TRBV7-9, with 10 bases identical to TRBD2. The CDR3 has 15 residues. V gave up 7 bases and J gave up 0 bases; unmatched junction bases: 6. Germline assignment: CDR1 SEHNR and CDR2 FQNEAQ (reference sequence). This chain's CDR3 is CASTFPSGGSYEQYF. CDR3 coding DNA: TGTGCCAGCACCTTTCCTAGCGGGGGCTCCTACGAGCAGTACTTC.

The chain joins TRBV19 to TRBJ2-7; 8 bases are a match to TRBD1. This CDR3 comprises 14 residues. V lost 3 bases to trimming and J lost 2 bases; unmatched junction nucleotides: 3. The germline gives CDR1 LNHDA, CDR2 SQIVND (reference sequence). The CDR3 coding sequence is TGTGCCAGTAGTATTAGGGACAGGCCCTACGAGCAGTACTTC. Its translation: CASSIRDRPYEQYF.

In its sample, this clone was seen a few times. V usage is TRBV5-1 and J usage is TRBJ1-4, with TRBD1 matching over 7 bases. CDR1 and CDR2 (germline): SGHRS, YFSETQ. The length of the CDR3 is 16 residues. V lost 0 bases to trimming and J lost 1 base; unmatched junction nucleotides: 3. The CDR3 DNA reads TGCGCCAGCAGCTTGGGGGCAGGGGGAACTAATGAAAAACTGTTTTTT. It translates to CASSLGAGGTNEKLFF.

The V call is TRBV9, the J call TRBJ2-5, with 7 bases identical to TRBD1. With the DNA end fitting TRBJ2-7 better, the J assignment may be wrong. This CDR3 is built from 15 residues. The V gene's germline CDR1 is SGDLS and CDR2 YYNGEE. CDR3 amino acids: CASSETGFSDYEQYF. The CDR3 nucleotides read TGTGCCAGCAGCGAGACAGGGTTCTCGGACTACGAGCAGTACTTC.

This sequence joins TRBV5-5 and TRBJ1-5; 8 positions agree with TRBD1. The CDR3 loop spans 15 amino acids. V lost 4 bases to trimming and J lost 0 bases; unmatched junction nucleotides: 3. Germline CDR1 is SGHKS and CDR2 is YYEKEE (reference sequence). CDR3 amino acids: CASSRTGYSNQPQHF. DNA of the CDR3: TGTGCCAGCAGCCGGACAGGGTATAGCAATCAGCCCCAGCATTTT.

The chain has TRBV6-4 and TRBJ2-1, with 11 bases aligning to TRBD2. Looked up from germline, CDR1 is MRHNA and CDR2 is SNTAGT. The junction had 2 bases not matched to a gene; V was cut back by 4 bases and J by 6 bases. The CDR3 length is 14 residues. CDR3 loop: CASSVSGGANEQFF. The CDR3 DNA reads as TGTGCCAGCAGTGTTAGCGGGGGGGCCAATGAGCAGTTCTTC.

This chain joins TRBV6-6 and TRBJ2-7; D not certain. Germline V gene lookup returns CDR1 MNHNY and CDR2 SVGAGI (reference sequence). V lost 3 bases and J lost 3, with 6 bases in between. This CDR3 has 12 amino acids. The DNA of the CDR3 is TGTGCCAGCAGTTATTTAAACTACGAGCAGTACTTC. As protein: CASSYLNYEQYF.

V and J are TRBV30 and TRBJ2-1; 12 nucleotides match TRBD2. The CDR3 has 15 amino acids. The junction had 6 bases not matched to a gene; V was cut back by 1 base and J by 8 bases. Germline CDR1 is GTSNPN and CDR2 is SVGIG (reference sequence). For the CDR3, the DNA is TGTGCCTGGAGTGCCCGACTAGCGGGGGAGGATGAGCAGTTCTTC. It yields the protein CAWSARLAGEDEQFF.

The chain recombines TRBV5-5 with TRBJ2-3, with D possibly matching TRBD1 (5 bases). Trimming removed 0 bases at V and 2 bases at J, with 19 bases between. The CDR3 spans 18 residues. The germline CDR1 and CDR2 sequences are SGHKS and YYEKEE (reference sequence). The CDR3 is CASSLEIQGPPFTDTQYF. CDR3 nucleotides: TGTGCCAGCAGCTTGGAAATCCAGGGCCCCCCATTCACAGATACGCAGTATTTT.

This chain uses TRBV5-1 with TRBJ2-5; 10 bases are a match to TRBD2. The germline V gene encodes CDR1 SGHRS and CDR2 YFSETQ. The CDR3 loop spans 17 amino acids. Trimming took 6 bases from V and 4 from J; bases not matched to a gene: 15. CDR3 residues: CASNPGGSGGLRETQYF. The CDR3 nucleotides are TGCGCCAGCAATCCTGGGGGTAGCGGGGGGCTGAGAGAGACCCAGTACTTC.

The J gene is TRBJ2-3, the V gene TRBV6-5, with D possibly being TRBD2 (6 bases). Germline lookup yields CDR1 MNHEY and CDR2 SVGAGI. The length of the CDR3 is 14 residues. V lost 7 bases and J 4 bases, leaving 15 bases between the germline ends. CDR3: CASKTTGVSDTQYF. CDR3 nucleotides: TGTGCCAGCAAGACTACGGGGGTTTCAGATACGCAGTATTTT.

CDR3 bases: TGTGCCAGCAGTTTATTGATACAGGGGGGCTACTATGGCTACACCTTC. It yields the protein CASSLLIQGGYYGYTF. This rearrangement joins TRBV27 to TRBJ1-2; TRBD1 agrees at 8 bases. The CDR3 runs 16 residues. Germline V gene sequence: CDR1 MNHEY, CDR2 SMNVEV (reference sequence). V shed 1 base and J 3 bases; nucleotides not matched to a gene: 7.

The CDR3 protein is CASSLGRARGQDEQYF. The CDR3 DNA sequence: TGTGCCAGCAGCTTAGGGCGAGCCAGGGGGCAGGACGAGCAGTACTTC. This chain joins TRBV11-2 and TRBJ2-7; 8 bases line up with TRBD1. The CDR3 loop spans 16 amino acids. Trimming cost V 1 base and J 5 bases; bases outside gene matches: 10. CDR1 is SGHAT, CDR2 FQNNGV, per germline.

This clone appeared a few times. The gene calls are TRBV5-8 and TRBJ1-2; TRBD1 might be the D (6 bases). V lost 4 bases to trimming and J lost 0 bases, with 10 bases between them. Germline loops: CDR1 SGHTS, CDR2 YDEGEE. The CDR3 has 14 residues. The chain's CDR3 is CASSPDRTNYGYTF. The CDR3 region has the DNA TGTGCCAGCAGCCCGGACAGAACTAACTATGGCTACACCTTC. The complete variable domain, with remaining parts taken from reference TRBV5-8 and TRBJ1-2, reads EAGVTQSPTHLIKTRGQQATLRCSPISGHTSVYWYQQALGLGLQFLLWYDEGEERNRGNFPPRFSGRQFPNYSSELNVNALELEDSALYLCASSPDRTNYGYTFGSGTRLTVV.

The chain has TRBV30 and TRBJ2-1; a possible D gene is TRBD1 (5 bases). Trimming cost V 0 bases and J 3 bases, with 6 bases left between them. This CDR3 comprises 13 residues. Germline assignment: CDR1 GTSNPN and CDR2 SVGIG (reference sequence). CDR3 sequence: CAWSVTGYNEQFF. The CDR3, as DNA: TGTGCCTGGAGTGTTACAGGCTACAATGAGCAGTTCTTC.

The chain is built from TRBV6-1 and TRBJ2-5; no firm D call. There are 12 residues in the CDR3. Germline CDR1 and CDR2: MNHNS and SASEGT. The V and J ends lost 7 bases and 5 bases respectively, with 11 bases between them. The CDR3 sequence: CASTSRFETQYF. CDR3 in DNA: TGTGCCAGCACGTCGCGATTCGAGACCCAGTACTTC.

The count of this clone is one. The chain couples TRBV6-5 to TRBJ2-4; D is possibly TRBD1 (6 bases). This CDR3 comprises 14 residues. V was cut by 6 bases and J by 4 bases, with 13 bases left in between. The germline V gene encodes CDR1 MNHEY and CDR2 SVGAGI. CDR3 DNA sequence: TGTGCCAGCAGCCCGGGCGGACAGAAAAACATTCAGTACTTC. Residues: CASSPGGQKNIQYF.

The chain carries TRBV7-9 and TRBJ2-3, with 9 bases aligning to TRBD1. Germline V lookup: CDR1 SEHNR, CDR2 FQNEAQ (reference sequence). Germline trimming cut 4 bases from V and 3 bases from J; bases unmatched to any gene: 5. CDR3 length equals 15 residues. The CDR3 spells CASSSGQGYTDTQYF. In nucleotides, the CDR3 is TGTGCCAGCAGCTCGGGACAGGGATATACAGATACGCAGTATTTT.

CDR3 residues: CASSEAIPYF. The DNA of the CDR3 is TGTGCCAGCAGTGAAGCCATTCCGTATTTT. The chain combines TRBV6-1 with TRBJ2-3; no clear D gene. The germline CDR1 and CDR2 sequences are MNHNS and SASEGT. Trimming took off 0 bases at V and 14 bases at J, with 6 bases between the two ends. CDR3 size: 10 residues.